Listed below are T cell receptor beta chains from one sample, sequenced in a study of blood T cell repertoires in COVID-19. The assay was immunoSEQ multiplex PCR, and TCRdb's table has in-frame clones only and misses some. The sample carries about 250,000 clones, around nine tenths recorded once. The sample comprised PBMCs or T cells enriched from blood (not recorded which). Receptors originate from a woman aged 25 to 39 with acute COVID-19. CDR3s include the opening cysteine and the closing phenylalanine or tryptophan. Fields, in order: V gene, J gene, clone size, D gene, CDR3 DNA, CDR3 protein. A D gene is named only where the DNA matches it firmly. For some rows the clone size is stated as once, few or many, or as a class when expanded; others skip it.

V: TRBV6-1; J: TRBJ1-3; size: once; D: TRBD1; DNA: TGTGCCAGCAGTGAAGTAATAGGGACAGGCGGTGGAAACACCATATATTTT; CDR3: CASSEVIGTGGGNTIYF
V: TRBV19; J: TRBJ1-5; size: .; D: .; DNA: TGTGCCAGTTCGAGACGGGGGGAAGATAGCAATCAGCCCCAGCATTTT; CDR3: CASSRRGEDSNQPQHF
V: TRBV14; J: TRBJ2-3; size: .; D: .; DNA: TGTGCCAGCAGCCGCCAAACTAGTGGTTCAGATACGCAGTATTTT; CDR3: CASSRQTSGSDTQYF
V: TRBV9; J: TRBJ1-1; size: .; D: .; DNA: TGTGCCAGCAGCGCGGGTAACACTGAAGCTTTCTTT; CDR3: CASSAGNTEAFF
V: TRBV10-1; J: TRBJ1-1; size: .; D: .; DNA: TGCGCCAGCAGTCGTGACAGGAGCACTGAAGCTTTCTTT; CDR3: CASSRDRSTEAFF
V: TRBV13; J: TRBJ1-6; size: .; D: TRBD1; DNA: TGTGCCAGCAGCTTAGTTCCGGGACAGGGTAATTCACCCCTCCACTTT; CDR3: CASSLVPGQGNSPLHF
V: TRBV9; J: TRBJ1-4; size: .; D: TRBD1; DNA: TGTGCCAGCAGCGCCGAGGACAGGGGGCCCTTCAATGAAAAACTGTTTTTT; CDR3: CASSAEDRGPFNEKLFF
V: TRBV27; J: TRBJ1-1; size: .; D: .; DNA: TGTGCCAGCCGGGGGGGGTGGGGGAACACTGAAGCTTTCTTT; CDR3: CASRGGWGNTEAFF
V: TRBV19; J: TRBJ1-6; size: .; D: TRBD1; DNA: TGTGCCAGTAGCACCGGGACAGGGGGCGTTTCCCTCCACTTT; CDR3: CASSTGTGGVSLHF
V: TRBV3-1/TRBV3-2; J: TRBJ1-1; size: .; D: .; DNA: TGTGCCAGCAGCTATAATAGGGGGAACACTGAAGCTTTCTTT; CDR3: CASSYNRGNTEAFF
V: TRBV12-3/TRBV12-4; J: TRBJ2-7; size: .; D: .; DNA: TGTGCCAGCAGGCGGAGGGGGCTCTACGAGCAGTACTTC; CDR3: CASRRRGLYEQYF
V: TRBV3-1/TRBV3-2; J: TRBJ2-1; size: .; D: .; DNA: TGTGCCAGCAGCCAAGTTCTGTACAATGAGCAGTTCTTC; CDR3: CASSQVLYNEQFF
V: TRBV20-1; J: TRBJ1-5; size: .; D: .; DNA: TGCAGTGCTAGTGGCGGTTATAGCAATCAGCCCCAGCATTTT; CDR3: CSASGGYSNQPQHF
V: TRBV27; J: TRBJ1-2; size: .; D: TRBD1; DNA: TGTGCCAGCAGTTTCAGGGGGTTCGGCTACACCTTC; CDR3: CASSFRGFGYTF
V: TRBV5-8; J: TRBJ2-1; size: .; D: TRBD1; DNA: TGTGCCAGCAGCCCCAAAACGGACAGGGTGGACAATGAGCAGTTCTTC; CDR3: CASSPKTDRVDNEQFF
V: TRBV9; J: TRBJ2-2; size: .; D: TRBD1; DNA: TGTGCCAGCAGCGTAGCTACGGCTCAGGGGGTCGGGGAGCTGTTTTTT; CDR3: CASSVATAQGVGELFF
V: TRBV9; J: TRBJ1-1; size: .; D: .; DNA: TGTGCCAGCAGCGTCGGAGGAGCCCCAAACACTGAAGCTTTCTTT; CDR3: CASSVGGAPNTEAFF
V: TRBV7-8; J: TRBJ2-5; size: .; D: .; DNA: TGTGCCAGCAGCTTAGGTCAGGGAGCGGGCCAGACCCAGTACTTC; CDR3: CASSLGQGAGQTQYF
V: TRBV9; J: TRBJ1-1; size: .; D: TRBD1; DNA: TGTGCCAGCAGCGTGTCAGGGGGCTCGGACACTGAAGCTTTCTTT; CDR3: CASSVSGGSDTEAFF
V: TRBV6-5; J: TRBJ2-2; size: .; D: .; DNA: TGTGCCAGCACCACTAGCCTGGTCGGGGAGCTGTTTTTT; CDR3: CASTTSLVGELFF
V: TRBV12-5; J: TRBJ1-1; size: .; D: TRBD1; DNA: TGTGCTAGTGGCCCAGGGGGATCGCCTGAAGCTTTCTTT; CDR3: CASGPGGSPEAFF
V: TRBV7-9; J: TRBJ2-1; size: .; D: TRBD2; DNA: TGTGCCAGCAGCGTCGAAAGCGGGGGCAAGGTCGATGAGCAGTTCTTC; CDR3: CASSVESGGKVDEQFF
V: TRBV5-1; J: TRBJ2-7; size: once; D: .; DNA: TGCGCCAGCAGCTTGGGACTAGTGGGCTACGAGCAGTACTTC; CDR3: CASSLGLVGYEQYF
V: TRBV3-1/TRBV3-2; J: TRBJ1-2; size: .; D: .; DNA: TGTGCCAGCAGCCACGGGGGTTTGTATGGCTACACCTTC; CDR3: CASSHGGLYGYTF
V: TRBV18; J: TRBJ1-5; size: .; D: .; DNA: TGTGCCAGCTCGAGGGGCGGGAACGAGATCGAGCCCCAGCATTTT; CDR3: CASSRGGNEIEPQHF
V: TRBV6-5; J: TRBJ1-2; size: .; D: .; DNA: TGTGCCAGCAGCTCGGACAGCCTTTCGGGTGGCTACACCTTC; CDR3: CASSSDSLSGGYTF
V: TRBV7-2; J: TRBJ2-1; size: .; D: TRBD2; DNA: TGTGCCAGCAGGATTCCGGGACTAGCGGGGGGTCCCCCGTTCTTC; CDR3: CASRIPGLAGGPPFF
V: TRBV5-1; J: TRBJ2-3; size: .; D: .; DNA: TGCGCCAGCAGCTTGGAGGGAGAGAGGTGGGGCACAGATACGCAGTATTTT; CDR3: CASSLEGERWGTDTQYF
V: TRBV2; J: TRBJ1-5; size: once; D: TRBD1; DNA: TGTGCCAGCACCGGGACAGGGCAGCCCCAGCATTTT; CDR3: CASTGTGQPQHF
V: TRBV30; J: TRBJ1-4; size: .; D: .; DNA: TGTGCCTGCATTTATTTGCGGGGTGAAAAACTGTTTTTT; CDR3: CACIYLRGEKLFF
V: TRBV18; J: TRBJ1-2; size: .; D: .; DNA: TGTGCCAGCTCACCGAGACAGTCCGAGTCCAACTATGGCTACACCTTC; CDR3: CASSPRQSESNYGYTF
V: TRBV29-1; J: TRBJ2-3; size: .; D: TRBD2; DNA: TGCAGCGTCTCCCGACTAGCGGGGGGGCAGGTAGGAGATACGCAGTATTTT; CDR3: CSVSRLAGGQVGDTQYF
V: TRBV11-2; J: TRBJ1-1; size: once; D: .; DNA: TGTGCCAGCAGCCGAATTCAGGGAGAAGCTTTCTTT; CDR3: CASSRIQGEAFF
V: TRBV6-4; J: TRBJ1-5; size: .; D: TRBD1; DNA: TGTGCCAGCAGCCTCTCCCGGACAGGCACCTACAATCAGCCCCAGCATTTT; CDR3: CASSLSRTGTYNQPQHF
V: TRBV11-2; J: TRBJ2-1; size: .; D: TRBD1; DNA: TGTGCCAGCAGCTTAGAACAAGGACAGGTTTACAATGAGCAGTTCTTC; CDR3: CASSLEQGQVYNEQFF
V: TRBV9; J: TRBJ1-6; size: .; D: TRBD1; DNA: TGTGCCAGCAGCGCCGAGACAGGGGCGGTTTATAATTCACCCCTCCACTTT; CDR3: CASSAETGAVYNSPLHF
V: TRBV7-3; J: TRBJ1-2; size: .; D: TRBD1; DNA: TGTGCCAGCAGCCCCACAGGGGGATATGGCTACACCTTC; CDR3: CASSPTGGYGYTF
V: TRBV4-1; J: TRBJ1-5; size: .; D: .; DNA: TGCGCCAGCAGCCAAATGAGCGGCGGGGGAAGTAGTCAGCCCCAGCATTTT; CDR3: CASSQMSGGGSSQPQHF
V: TRBV10-3; J: TRBJ1-6; size: .; D: TRBD1; DNA: TGTGCCATCAGTGCACCGGGACAGGGAGATTTAGGACTCCACTTT; CDR3: CAISAPGQGDLGLHF
V: TRBV21-1; J: TRBJ2-3; size: .; D: .; DNA: TGTGCCAGCAGCAAATCCCCTTTTACCTCCAGGGGGCGAACGCAGTATTTT; CDR3: CASSKSPFTSRGRTQYF
V: TRBV28; J: TRBJ1-2; size: .; D: .; DNA: TGTGCCAGCAGTTTAGGGCGTGGCTACACCTTC; CDR3: CASSLGRGYTF
V: TRBV27; J: TRBJ2-7; size: once; D: TRBD1; DNA: TGTGCCAGCACCCGACAGGGCATCAACTCCGAGCAGTACTTC; CDR3: CASTRQGINSEQYF
V: TRBV2; J: TRBJ1-4; size: .; D: .; DNA: TGTGCCAGCAAATTCTTGACAGAGAATGAAAAACTGTTTTTT; CDR3: CASKFLTENEKLFF
V: TRBV6-5; J: TRBJ2-7; size: few; D: .; DNA: TGTGCCAGCAGTACCAACAGGGTAGCCCCCGGGCAGTACTTC; CDR3: CASSTNRVAPGQYF
V: TRBV27; J: TRBJ2-2; size: .; D: TRBD2; DNA: TGTGCCAGCGGTCCCCCAGCGGGGGGCACCGGGGAGCTGTTTTTT; CDR3: CASGPPAGGTGELFF
V: TRBV7-6; J: TRBJ2-5; size: .; D: .; DNA: TGTGCCAGCAGCTTACGCCAAGAGACCCAGTACTTC; CDR3: CASSLRQETQYF
V: TRBV24-1; J: TRBJ2-3; size: .; D: .; DNA: TGTGCCACCAGTGATTTCCGAGATACGCAGTATTTT; CDR3: CATSDFRDTQYF
V: TRBV27; J: TRBJ1-2; size: .; D: .; DNA: TGTGCCAGCAGTTTAAGTAAGGAGGTTCGGTACACCTTC; CDR3: CASSLSKEVRYTF
V: TRBV15; J: TRBJ2-7; size: many; D: .; DNA: TGTGCCACCAGCCCTGGGGCGGGGATTTCCTACGAGCAGTACTTC; CDR3: CATSPGAGISYEQYF
V: TRBV5-6; J: TRBJ1-2; size: once; D: .; DNA: TGTGCCAGCAGCTCCGGGACACAAAAAATCTATGGCTACACCTTC; CDR3: CASSSGTQKIYGYTF
V: TRBV5-6; J: TRBJ1-6; size: .; D: TRBD1; DNA: TGTGCCAGCAGCCCACGACAGGGGTTGAGCTCCTATAATTCACCCCTCCACTTT; CDR3: CASSPRQGLSSYNSPLHF
V: TRBV10-1; J: TRBJ2-3; size: .; D: TRBD2; DNA: TGCGCCAGCAGTCCAGGGACTAGCGGGGACTTCAGAACCACAGATACGCAGTATTTT; CDR3: CASSPGTSGDFRTTDTQYF
V: TRBV4-3; J: TRBJ1-1; size: .; D: .; DNA: TGCGCCAGCAGCCAAATCTTGCAGGGAGGGACTGAAGCTTTCTTT; CDR3: CASSQILQGGTEAFF
V: TRBV6-1; J: TRBJ2-7; size: .; D: .; DNA: TGTGCCAGCAGTGAAGGAACAGCCCAGACCCACGAGCAGTACTTC; CDR3: CASSEGTAQTHEQYF